This T cell receptor (beta chain) was recovered during a study of T cell responses to AZD1222 COVID-19 vaccine. The study's findings and limits: Nearly half of spike-specific TCRs reportedly target unmutated variant regions. Spike-wide vaccine-associated CD4 TCRs dominated at 160-218 and 743-854. Donors skewed white British and female; clonal diversity was possibly underestimated. Seropositive AZD1222 recipients at baseline numbered only 6 or 7.

Per germline, CDR1 KGHDR and CDR2 SFDVKD. The V end lost 1 base, the J end lost 1 base, and 9 bases lay between the germline ends. The CDR3 has 16 residues. On this clone: Its matching antigen is unknown.

The assay was immunoSEQ multiplex PCR, and TCRdb's table has in-frame clones only and misses some. Altogether tens of thousands of clones are present, about nine tenths being singletons, with the ten largest covering over 1.2%. The gene calls are TRBV24-1 and TRBJ2-2; perhaps TRBD1 as D (5 bases). The material was peripheral blood, obtained 28 days after the second AZD1222 dose. The clonotype comes from an adult who received the AZD1222 COVID-19 vaccine. The CDR3 loop is CATSDFGQGNTGELFF. CDR3 sequence (DNA): TGTGCCACCAGTGATTTCGGCCAGGGGAACACCGGGGAGCTGTTTTTT.